Detailed here is one TCR beta chain. As yet, its antigen is unknown. Isolated RNA was reverse transcribed into cDNA used as the sequencing template. Sequencing was performed with immunoSEQ multiplex PCR; in TCRdb, only in-frame clones are kept and a portion is missing. Of 80,000 to 100,000 clones in the sample, around 47% were seen once. Described treatment: oral pan-JAK inhibitor, 5-10 mg twice daily. This sample was included in a study of CD8+ T cells in alopecia areata. Study in general: The drug, tofacitinib, lasted 6 to 18 months, followed by 6 months off drug. Study conclusions and caveats: Scalp and blood retained many expanded lesional clones during tofacitinib.

The sequence derives from a human donor with alopecia areata. Material: CD8+ T cells sorted from blood, obtained at week 24, from a patient treated with tofacitinib.

The CDR3 is CASSLAGTSPVNEQFF. In DNA form, the CDR3 reads TGTGCCAGCAGCTTAGCAGGGACTAGCCCTGTCAATGAGCAGTTCTTC. The V and J genes are TRBV7-9 and TRBJ2-1, with 9 bases fitting TRBD2. The trim removed 0 bases at V and 6 bases at J, leaving 6 bases unmatched. From germline, CDR1 is SEHNR and CDR2 FQNEAQ (reference sequence). There are 16 residues in the CDR3.